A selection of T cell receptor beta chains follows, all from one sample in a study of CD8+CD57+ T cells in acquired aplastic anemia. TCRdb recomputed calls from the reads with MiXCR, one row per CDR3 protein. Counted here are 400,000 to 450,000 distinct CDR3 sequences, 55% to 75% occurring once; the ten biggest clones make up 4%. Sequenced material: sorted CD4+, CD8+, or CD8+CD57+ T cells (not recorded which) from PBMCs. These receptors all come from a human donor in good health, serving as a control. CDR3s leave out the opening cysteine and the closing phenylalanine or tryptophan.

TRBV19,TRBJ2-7,ASSPIAGGYEQY
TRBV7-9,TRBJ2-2,ASSVRTGATNEQF
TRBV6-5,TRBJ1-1,ASSWSSGQGTSEAF
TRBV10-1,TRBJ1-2,ASVRDALGYT
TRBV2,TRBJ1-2,ASSLPPPRTDNYGYT
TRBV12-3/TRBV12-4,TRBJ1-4,ASSFGSTNEKLF
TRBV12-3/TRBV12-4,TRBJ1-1,ASSKSEGATNTEAF
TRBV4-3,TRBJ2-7,ASSPSPGQGPYEQY
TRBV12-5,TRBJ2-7,ASGLERTYEQY
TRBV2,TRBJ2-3,DTTDTQY
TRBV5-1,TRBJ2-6,ASSSTYPMNNVLT
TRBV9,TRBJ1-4,ASSLAPQRLNEKLF
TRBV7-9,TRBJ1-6,ASSGGSSYNSPLH
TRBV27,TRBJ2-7,ASSLSPSGGYEQY
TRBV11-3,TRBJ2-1,ASSQLGGGGFNEQF
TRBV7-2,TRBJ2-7,ASSSRGKLKPNYQY